This TCR beta chain originates from a study of cytomegalovirus exposure and HLA in healthy donors. Study-level information: An earlier analysis found roughly 100 million unique TCR beta sequences from 200 million or so T cells.

Findings and limits, study-wide: A later analysis linked a missense variant in DCLRE1C to the trimming of TCR beta V and J genes.

As regards this clone: As yet, its antigen is unknown.

Researchers ran the PCR with 60 Vbeta and 13 Jbeta primers. Generated by immunoSEQ multiplex PCR, the TCRdb table keeps only in-frame clones and is missing some. The sample consists of roughly 240,000 clones, 85% of them appearing once. The V and J ends lost 4 bases and 2 bases respectively, with 10 bases between them. CDR3 length: 14 residues. The germline gives CDR1 SGHDT, CDR2 YYEEEE. The source material was PBMCs. This TCR was sampled from a girl aged 2 to 9 in good health and CMV-seronegative. The genes are TRBV5-6 and TRBJ2-4, with a tentative D call TRBD1 (6 bases). The CDR3 reads CASSVTGTKNIQYF. The DNA of the CDR3 is TGTGCCAGCAGCGTAACAGGGACCAAAAACATTCAGTACTTC.